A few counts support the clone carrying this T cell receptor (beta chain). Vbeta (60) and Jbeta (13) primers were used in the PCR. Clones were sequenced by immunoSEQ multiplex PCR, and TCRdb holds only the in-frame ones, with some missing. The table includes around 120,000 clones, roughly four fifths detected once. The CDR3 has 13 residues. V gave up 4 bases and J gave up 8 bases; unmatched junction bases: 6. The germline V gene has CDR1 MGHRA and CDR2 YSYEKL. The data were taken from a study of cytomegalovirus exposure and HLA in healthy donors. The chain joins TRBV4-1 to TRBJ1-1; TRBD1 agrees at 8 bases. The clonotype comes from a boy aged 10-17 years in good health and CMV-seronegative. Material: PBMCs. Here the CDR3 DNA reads TGCGCCAGCAGCCCTCAAAACAGGGGGGAAGCTTTCTTT. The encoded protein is CASSPQNRGEAFF.